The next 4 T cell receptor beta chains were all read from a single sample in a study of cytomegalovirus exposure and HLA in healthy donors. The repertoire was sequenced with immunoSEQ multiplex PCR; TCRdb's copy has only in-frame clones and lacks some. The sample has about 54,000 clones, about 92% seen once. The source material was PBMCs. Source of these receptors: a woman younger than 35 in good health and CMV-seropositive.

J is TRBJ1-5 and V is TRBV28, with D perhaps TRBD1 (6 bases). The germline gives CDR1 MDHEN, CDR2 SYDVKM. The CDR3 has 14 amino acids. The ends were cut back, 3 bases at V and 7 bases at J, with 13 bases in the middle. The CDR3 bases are TGTGCCAGCAGTTTTCAGGGGCCGGGGCAGCCCCAGCATTTT. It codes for CASSFQGPGQPQHF.

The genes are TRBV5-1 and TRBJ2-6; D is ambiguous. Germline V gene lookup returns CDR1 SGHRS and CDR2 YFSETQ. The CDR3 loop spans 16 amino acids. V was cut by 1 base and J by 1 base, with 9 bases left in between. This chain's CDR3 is CASSLSLASGANVLTF. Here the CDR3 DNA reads TGCGCCAGCAGCTTGTCTCTTGCGTCTGGGGCCAACGTCCTGACTTTC.

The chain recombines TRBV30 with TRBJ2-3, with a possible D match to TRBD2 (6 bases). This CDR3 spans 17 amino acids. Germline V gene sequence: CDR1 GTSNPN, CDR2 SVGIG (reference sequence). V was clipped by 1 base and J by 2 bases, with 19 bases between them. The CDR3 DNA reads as TGTGCCTGGAGTGGGGGACGGGAGATACCGTTCACAGATACGCAGTATTTT. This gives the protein CAWSGGREIPFTDTQYF.

CDR3 in DNA: TGTGCCAGCAGTTCTCCCTCGGACAGGGGGCTCGAAGCTTTCTTT. Translating gives CASSSPSDRGLEAFF. V usage is TRBV28 and J usage is TRBJ1-1, with 11 positions matching TRBD1. Trimming removed 4 bases from V and 8 bases from J; junction bases left unmatched: 9. The germline gives CDR1 MDHEN, CDR2 SYDVKM. The length of the CDR3 is 15 residues.